What follows describes a single T cell receptor beta chain. The antigen is unknown. This specimen comes from a study of shared clonotypes between healthy human individuals. TCRdb keeps only in-frame clones here, not all; method: immunoSEQ multiplex PCR. The profile covers 2 million to 2.5 million clones, with roughly 90% appearing a single time and around 0.4% taken by the ten largest. General study results and limits: Larger richness was generally estimated for naive than memory subsets. The authors expected sequencing depth to affect clonotype sharing among donors.

CDR1 and CDR2 (germline): SGHKS, YYEKEE (reference sequence). The CDR3 runs 16 residues. Deletions cut 3 bases from V and 1 base from J, with 15 bases between. Sequencing was done on a sample of naive CD4+ T cells from PBMCs. Subset here: CD45RA+ positively selected. The TCR was taken from a young man in good health. Some clones in this sample may be carry-over from other donors' samples. This chain joins TRBV5-5 and TRBJ2-3, with TRBD2 as a possible D gene (6 bases). CDR3 bases: TGTGCCAGCAGCTCCACCTGGGGAGGTGGCACAGATACGCAGTATTTT. Its translation is CASSSTWGGGTDTQYF.